The T cell receptor beta chain under discussion was sequenced for a study of synovial regulatory T cells in juvenile arthritis. Study-wide background: Treatments: a few naive, 6 or 7 methotrexate, one methotrexate plus infliximab, one unknown. Study conclusions and caveats: Inflammation-associated Treg cells in blood had less TCR diversity than the remaining blood Treg cells. CDR3 overlap with synovial Tregs was higher for iaTregs than other blood Tregs. Across patients, iaTreg TCR repertoires were mostly private, partly shared with synovial Teff and blood CPL.

iaTreg cells were HLA-DR+ Treg cells. Produced via immunoSEQ multiplex PCR; TCRdb's table is partial and in-frame only. The repertoire table contains some 1,000 clones. Frequency places this clone as medium-sized. Its antigen is currently unknown. The receptor was isolated from a donor between 2 and 29 years old with juvenile idiopathic arthritis. The sequencing input was Treg cells from blood. Subset: HLA-DR+ inflammation-associated blood Treg cells.

The CDR3 loop reads CASSRSPGQYYNEQFF. The rearrangement uses TRBV18 and TRBJ2-1; TCRdb's D gene call, TRBD1, goes unchecked for lack of DNA. Germline V gives CDR1 KGHSH, CDR2 LQKENI. There are 16 residues in the CDR3. The DNA is not on file.